This TCR beta chain emerged from a study of cytomegalovirus exposure and HLA in healthy donors. Study-wide findings and caveats: The study labeled under 200 TCR beta chains cytomegalovirus-associated.

The CDR3 has 14 residues. Trimming cost V 5 bases and J 3 bases, with 16 bases left between them. Germline CDR1 is GTSNPN and CDR2 is SVGIG (reference sequence). Notes on this clone: Its matching antigen is unknown.

60 Vbeta and 13 Jbeta primers were used in PCR. Clones were read by immunoSEQ multiplex PCR, and TCRdb kept only the in-frame ones, dropping some. The sample holds 110,000 to 150,000 clones, 65% to 90% seen once. The origin of this receptor is a female donor in good health and CMV-seronegative. The chain couples TRBV30 to TRBJ1-1, with a weak D call TRBD1 (6 bases). The sequenced sample was PBMCs. The CDR3 DNA reads as TGTGCCTGGGGGGTGGGGGCGGGGGACACTGAAGCTTTCTTT. It translates to CAWGVGAGDTEAFF.